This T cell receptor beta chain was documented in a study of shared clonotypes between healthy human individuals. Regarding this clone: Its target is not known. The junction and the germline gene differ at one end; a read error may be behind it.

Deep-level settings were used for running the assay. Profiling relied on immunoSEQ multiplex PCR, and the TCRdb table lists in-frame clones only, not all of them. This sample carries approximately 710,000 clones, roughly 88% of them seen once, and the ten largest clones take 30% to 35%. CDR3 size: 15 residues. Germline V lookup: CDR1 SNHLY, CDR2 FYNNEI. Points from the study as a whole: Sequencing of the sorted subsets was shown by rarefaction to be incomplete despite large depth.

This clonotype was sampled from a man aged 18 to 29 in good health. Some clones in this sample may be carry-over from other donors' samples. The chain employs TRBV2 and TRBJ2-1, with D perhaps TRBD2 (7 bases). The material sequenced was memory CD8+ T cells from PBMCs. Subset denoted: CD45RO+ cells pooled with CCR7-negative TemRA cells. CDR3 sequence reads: CASSEEGGGLHEQFF. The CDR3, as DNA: TGTGCCAGCAGCGAAGAAGGGGGAGGGCTACATGAGCAGTTCTTC.